Listed below are T cell receptor beta chains from one sample, sequenced in a study of CD8+ T cells in alopecia areata. Clones were sequenced by immunoSEQ multiplex PCR, and TCRdb holds only the in-frame ones, with some missing. This repertoire shows over 110,000 clones, approximately 50% found once; its top ten account for approximately 0.99%. The sequencing here drew on CD4+ T cells sorted from blood, taken at week 0. These receptors were taken from a human donor with alopecia areata. The CDR3 runs from the conserved cysteine through the conserved F or W. Each record gives: CDR3 protein, CDR3 DNA, V gene, D gene, CDR3 length, clone size, J gene. The D gene is left open where the match is weak. Part of the rows lack a size; the others show once, few, many or a class for expanded clones.

CDR3: CASSIRAGGGDTQYF; DNA: TGTGCCAGTAGTATTCGTGCTGGAGGTGGAGATACGCAGTATTTT; V: TRBV19; D: .; length: 15; size: .; J: TRBJ2-3
CDR3: CASSRQGSYGANVLTF; DNA: TGTGCCAGCAGTAGACAGGGGTCGTATGGGGCCAACGTCCTGACTTTC; V: TRBV2; D: TRBD1; length: 16; size: few; J: TRBJ2-6
CDR3: CASSSNKLEEYF; DNA: TGTGCCAGCTCAAGTAATAAGCTCGAGGAGTATTTT; V: TRBV18; D: .; length: 12; size: few; J: TRBJ2-3
CDR3: CASSDLWSSYNEQFF; DNA: TGTGCCAGCAGTGACCTGTGGAGCTCCTACAATGAGCAGTTCTTC; V: TRBV2; D: .; length: 15; size: .; J: TRBJ2-1
CDR3: CASMRTGVLGYTF; DNA: TGTGCCAGCATGAGGACAGGGGTTCTTGGCTACACCTTC; V: TRBV6-5; D: TRBD1; length: 13; size: .; J: TRBJ1-2
CDR3: CAWSVLREQFF; DNA: TGTGCCTGGAGTGTACTGAGGGAGCAGTTCTTC; V: TRBV30; D: .; length: 11; size: once; J: TRBJ2-1
CDR3: CASSASTAFTDTQYF; DNA: TGTGCCAGCAGTGCTTCTACAGCATTCACAGATACGCAGTATTTT; V: TRBV6-1; D: .; length: 15; size: .; J: TRBJ2-3
CDR3: CASTGGWADTQYF; DNA: TGTGCCAGCACAGGGGGTTGGGCAGATACGCAGTATTTT; V: TRBV2; D: TRBD1; length: 13; size: .; J: TRBJ2-3
CDR3: CASSNRVAGANVLTF; DNA: TGTGCCAGCAGTAACAGGGTCGCAGGGGCCAACGTCCTGACTTTC; V: TRBV6-5; D: .; length: 15; size: .; J: TRBJ2-6
CDR3: CASSFTSEDYEQYF; DNA: TGTGCCAGCAGCTTTACTAGCGAGGATTACGAGCAGTACTTC; V: TRBV7-2; D: TRBD2; length: 14; size: .; J: TRBJ2-7
CDR3: CASRTPGTGAGKQYF; DNA: TGTGCCAGCAGGACCCCCGGGACGGGGGCAGGGAAGCAGTACTTC; V: TRBV28; D: .; length: 15; size: .; J: TRBJ2-7
CDR3: CSVEQGASETQYF; DNA: TGCAGCGTTGAACAGGGGGCCAGTGAGACCCAGTACTTC; V: TRBV29-1; D: TRBD1; length: 13; size: few; J: TRBJ2-5
CDR3: CAWILSRVNTEAFF; DNA: TGTGCCTGGATTCTGTCCCGAGTGAACACTGAAGCTTTCTTT; V: TRBV30; D: .; length: 14; size: .; J: TRBJ1-1
CDR3: CAISVGAATNYEQYF; DNA: TGTGCCATCAGTGTAGGGGCCGCTACAAATTACGAGCAGTACTTC; V: TRBV10-3; D: .; length: 15; size: .; J: TRBJ2-7
CDR3: CSVGDRAQEQYF; DNA: TGCAGCGTTGGTGACAGGGCGCAAGAGCAGTACTTC; V: TRBV29-1; D: TRBD1; length: 12; size: few; J: TRBJ2-7
CDR3: CASSASDTQYF; DNA: TGTGCCAGCAGCGCCTCAGATACGCAGTATTTT; V: TRBV5-6; D: .; length: 11; size: .; J: TRBJ2-3
CDR3: CASSLSGTGGRETQYF; DNA: TGCGCCAGCAGTTTAAGCGGGACAGGGGGCCGAGAGACCCAGTACTTC; V: TRBV4-1; D: TRBD1; length: 16; size: .; J: TRBJ2-5
CDR3: CSVATLNTEAFF; DNA: TGCAGCGTTGCTACTCTGAACACTGAAGCTTTCTTT; V: TRBV29-1; D: .; length: 12; size: few; J: TRBJ1-1
CDR3: CASSLGDTTRTEAFF; DNA: TGCGCCAGCAGCTTGGGAGACACTACGCGAACTGAAGCTTTCTTT; V: TRBV5-1; D: .; length: 15; size: .; J: TRBJ1-1
CDR3: CASSPLRMVEGYEQYF; DNA: TGTGCCAGCAGCCCACTCCGCATGGTGGAGGGCTACGAGCAGTACTTC; V: TRBV7-9; D: .; length: 16; size: .; J: TRBJ2-7
CDR3: CASTRDTSNQPQHF; DNA: TGTGCCAGCACCAGGGACACGAGCAATCAGCCCCAGCATTTT; V: TRBV7-8; D: .; length: 14; size: .; J: TRBJ1-5
CDR3: CASTETSGSMYEQYF; DNA: TGCGCCAGCACCGAGACTAGCGGGAGTATGTACGAGCAGTACTTC; V: TRBV5-1; D: TRBD2; length: 15; size: .; J: TRBJ2-7
CDR3: CASSSTVETQYF; DNA: TGTGCCAGCAGCTCCACCGTAGAGACCCAGTACTTC; V: TRBV7-9; D: .; length: 12; size: .; J: TRBJ2-5
CDR3: CATSRDPSSGRKYNEQFF; DNA: TGTGCCACCAGCAGAGATCCGAGTAGCGGGAGAAAATACAATGAGCAGTTCTTC; V: TRBV15; D: TRBD2; length: 18; size: .; J: TRBJ2-1
CDR3: CASSLPQQETQYF; DNA: TGTGCCAGCAGCTTGCCCCAACAAGAGACCCAGTACTTC; V: TRBV5-4; D: .; length: 13; size: .; J: TRBJ2-5
CDR3: CSVDVVADTQYF; DNA: TGCAGCGTTGATGTCGTGGCGGATACGCAGTATTTT; V: TRBV29-1; D: .; length: 12; size: few; J: TRBJ2-3
CDR3: CASSSPSGVNEQFF; DNA: TGTGCCAGCAGCTCGCCCTCCGGCGTGAATGAGCAGTTCTTC; V: TRBV7-2; D: .; length: 14; size: .; J: TRBJ2-1
CDR3: CASSFEETQYF; DNA: TGCGCCAGCAGCTTTGAAGAGACCCAGTACTTC; V: TRBV5-1; D: .; length: 11; size: .; J: TRBJ2-5
CDR3: CASSLVAGHEQFF; DNA: TGTGCCAGCAGCTTAGTAGCGGGACACGAGCAGTTCTTC; V: TRBV7-2; D: TRBD2; length: 13; size: few; J: TRBJ2-1
CDR3: CASSARSQGSGNTIYF; DNA: TGTGCCAGCAGCGCGCGATCACAGGGTTCGGGAAACACCATATATTTT; V: TRBV7-8; D: .; length: 16; size: few; J: TRBJ1-3
CDR3: CASSLRGLSNQPQHF; DNA: TGTGCCAGCAGTTTGAGGGGGCTTAGCAATCAGCCCCAGCATTTT; V: TRBV27; D: TRBD1; length: 15; size: .; J: TRBJ1-5
CDR3: CASSFGGRSNPTYEQYF; DNA: TGTGCCAGCAGCTTTGGCGGCAGATCAAACCCCACCTACGAGCAGTACTTC; V: TRBV13; D: .; length: 17; size: .; J: TRBJ2-7
CDR3: CASSLAVTGYEQYF; DNA: TGTGCCAGCAGCTTAGCCGTGACAGGGTACGAGCAGTACTTC; V: TRBV7-9; D: TRBD1; length: 14; size: once; J: TRBJ2-7
CDR3: CASSQAGTSAETQYF; DNA: TGTGCCAGCAGCCAGGCCGGGACTAGCGCTGAGACCCAGTACTTC; V: TRBV7-2; D: TRBD2; length: 15; size: .; J: TRBJ2-5
CDR3: CSGRAQVGDTQYF; DNA: TGCAGCGGGCGAGCGCAGGTTGGGGATACGCAGTATTTT; V: TRBV29-1; D: .; length: 13; size: .; J: TRBJ2-3
CDR3: CASSQDRTSGSLDEQYF; DNA: TGCGCCAGCAGCCAAGATAGGACTAGCGGGAGTCTCGACGAGCAGTACTTC; V: TRBV4-1; D: TRBD2; length: 17; size: .; J: TRBJ2-7
CDR3: CASSSQGPTVLTF; DNA: TGTGCCAGTAGTAGCCAGGGGCCTACCGTCCTGACTTTC; V: TRBV19; D: .; length: 13; size: .; J: TRBJ2-6
CDR3: CASRYRVSGTEAFF; DNA: TGTGCCAGCAGGTACAGGGTCTCGGGGACTGAAGCTTTCTTT; V: TRBV7-2; D: .; length: 14; size: few; J: TRBJ1-1
CDR3: CASSASGKPYNEQFF; DNA: TGTGCCAGCAGCGCAAGCGGGAAACCCTACAATGAGCAGTTCTTC; V: TRBV9; D: TRBD2; length: 15; size: .; J: TRBJ2-1
CDR3: CSVGGSGTGELFF; DNA: TGCAGCGTTGGGGGTAGCGGAACCGGGGAGCTGTTTTTT; V: TRBV29-1; D: .; length: 13; size: once; J: TRBJ2-2
CDR3: CASSFLAGGPGEQFF; DNA: TGCGCCAGCAGCTTTTTAGCGGGAGGGCCGGGGGAGCAGTTCTTC; V: TRBV5-1; D: TRBD2; length: 15; size: .; J: TRBJ2-1
CDR3: CALQGGIEKLFF; DNA: TGTGCCTTACAGGGGGGGATTGAAAAACTGTTTTTT; V: TRBV30; D: TRBD1; length: 12; size: .; J: TRBJ1-4